This is a list of T cell receptor beta chains from one sample in a study of cytomegalovirus exposure and HLA in healthy donors. Profiling relied on immunoSEQ multiplex PCR, and the TCRdb table lists in-frame clones only, not all of them. The profile shows under 250,000 clones, roughly 78% of them singletons. The sample consisted of PBMCs. The receptors shown here come from a boy between 5 and 17 years old in good health and CMV-seronegative. Each CDR3 is given with its conserved first and last residue. A D gene is named only where the DNA matches it firmly. Rows may omit the clone size; those that give it use once, few, many or a size class.

clone size | J gene | V gene | D gene | CDR3 protein | CDR3 DNA
NA | TRBJ1-3 | TRBV12-5 | TRBD1 | CASGLPPWGTGGSRRSGNTIYF | TGTGCTAGTGGTTTGCCACCCTGGGGGACAGGGGGTTCGAGGCGTTCTGGAAACACCATATATTTT
NA | TRBJ2-1 | TRBV7-9 | TRBD2 | CASSLILAGAHEQFF | TGTGCCAGCAGCTTAATCCTAGCGGGAGCTCATGAGCAGTTCTTC
NA | TRBJ2-7 | TRBV14 | NA | CASSLKWSEQYF | TGTGCCAGCAGCTTAAAATGGAGCGAGCAGTACTTC
NA | TRBJ2-7 | TRBV6-5 | NA | CASSPGDIKSYEQYF | TGTGCCAGCAGTCCTGGGGACATAAAATCCTACGAGCAGTACTTC
NA | TRBJ2-3 | TRBV29-1 | TRBD2 | CSVEASGGTSPTDTQYF | TGCAGCGTTGAGGCTAGCGGGGGGACTTCCCCCACAGATACGCAGTATTTT
NA | TRBJ1-1 | TRBV9 | NA | CASSVTGNTEAFF | TGTGCCAGCAGCGTAACAGGAAACACTGAAGCTTTCTTT
NA | TRBJ1-1 | TRBV5-1 | TRBD1 | CASSLEGATTEAFF | TGCGCCAGCAGCTTAGAGGGGGCGACAACTGAAGCTTTCTTT
NA | TRBJ1-1 | TRBV5-4 | NA | CASVGRGAGEGTEAFF | TGTGCCAGCGTCGGGAGGGGGGCCGGTGAAGGAACTGAAGCTTTCTTT
NA | TRBJ2-7 | TRBV10-3 | TRBD2 | CAISESRGTSGEDEQYF | TGTGCCATCAGTGAGTCTAGGGGAACTAGCGGGGAGGACGAGCAGTACTTC
NA | TRBJ1-3 | TRBV28 | TRBD1 | CASSLTGSSGNTIYF | TGTGCCAGCAGTTTGACAGGGAGCTCTGGAAACACCATATATTTT
NA | TRBJ2-1 | TRBV7-3 | TRBD2 | CASSLTFTSGGSNEQFF | TGTGCCAGCAGCTTAACGTTCACTAGCGGGGGGTCAAATGAGCAGTTCTTC
NA | TRBJ2-3 | TRBV6-5 | TRBD1 | CASRVHRGTDTQYF | TGTGCCAGCAGAGTTCACAGGGGAACAGATACGCAGTATTTT
NA | TRBJ2-3 | TRBV5-5 | TRBD2 | CASSSAGARADTQYF | TGTGCCAGCAGCTCAGCGGGAGCGCGCGCAGATACGCAGTATTTT
NA | TRBJ2-3 | TRBV7-9 | TRBD2 | CASSPGLAGRDTQYF | TGTGCCAGCAGCCCCGGACTAGCGGGTAGAGATACGCAGTATTTT
NA | TRBJ1-1 | TRBV18 | NA | CASSPTDSYTEAFF | TGTGCCAGCTCACCAACGGACTCCTACACTGAAGCTTTCTTT
NA | TRBJ2-5 | TRBV6-5 | TRBD2 | CASSPLGGETQYF | TGTGCCAGCAGCCCCTTGGGAGGGGAGACCCAGTACTTC
NA | TRBJ1-2 | TRBV5-1 | NA | CASSGDIVHGYTF | TGCGCCAGCAGCGGGGACATCGTACATGGCTACACCTTC
few | TRBJ1-1 | TRBV7-9 | NA | CASSFQGTEAFF | TGTGCCAGCAGCTTCCAGGGGACTGAAGCTTTCTTT
NA | TRBJ1-1 | TRBV7-2 | NA | CASSRGLTVNTEAFF | TGTGCCAGCAGCAGGGGACTGACCGTGAACACTGAAGCTTTCTTT
NA | TRBJ1-1 | TRBV5-1 | NA | CASSADTLNTEAFF | TGCGCCAGCAGCGCGGACACCTTGAACACTGAAGCTTTCTTT
few | TRBJ2-5 | TRBV7-9 | NA | CASSWGGQQETQYF | TGTGCCAGCAGCTGGGGGGGGCAGCAAGAGACCCAGTACTTC
NA | TRBJ2-7 | TRBV27 | TRBD1 | CASSPRQGGDHEQYF | TGTGCCAGCAGTCCGCGACAGGGGGGGGATCACGAGCAGTACTTC
NA | TRBJ1-5 | TRBV6-5 | NA | CASSYSMSGQPQHF | TGTGCCAGCAGTTACTCGATGTCGGGTCAGCCCCAGCATTTT
NA | TRBJ1-1 | TRBV27 | TRBD1 | CASSSDRMNTEAFF | TGTGCCAGCAGTTCGGACAGGATGAACACTGAAGCTTTCTTT
few | TRBJ2-7 | TRBV6-4 | TRBD1 | CASSPGTENYEQYF | TGTGCCAGCAGCCCGGGGACAGAGAACTACGAGCAGTACTTC
NA | TRBJ1-2 | TRBV10-1 | TRBD1 | CASSFDRGYGYTF | TGCGCCAGCAGTTTCGACAGGGGCTATGGCTACACCTTC
NA | TRBJ2-3 | TRBV5-4 | NA | CASSTSGGIIGDTQYF | TGTGCCAGCAGCACCTCGGGCGGGATCATAGGAGATACGCAGTATTTT
NA | TRBJ2-5 | TRBV7-9 | NA | CASSLGGRGKYQETQYF | TGTGCCAGCAGCTTAGGAGGAAGGGGAAAGTACCAAGAGACCCAGTACTTC
NA | TRBJ2-1 | TRBV5-1 | NA | CASSTPGGAYNEQFF | TGCGCCAGCAGCACCCCTGGCGGGGCCTACAATGAGCAGTTCTTC
NA | TRBJ2-5 | TRBV7-8 | NA | CASSPRRQEQETQYF | TGTGCCAGCAGCCCCCGCCGGCAGGAACAAGAGACCCAGTACTTC
NA | TRBJ2-2 | TRBV7-3 | NA | CASSSRLTGELFF | TGTGCCAGCAGCTCACGACTTACCGGGGAGCTGTTTTTT
NA | TRBJ2-1 | TRBV2 | TRBD1 | CASSGGENNEQFF | TGTGCCAGCTCAGGGGGAGAAAACAATGAGCAGTTCTTC
NA | TRBJ1-4 | TRBV29-1 | TRBD1 | CSVARGPNEKLFF | TGCAGCGTTGCCAGGGGGCCTAATGAAAAACTGTTTTTT
NA | TRBJ1-1 | TRBV7-9 | NA | CASSQQRNTEAFF | TGTGCCAGCAGCCAACAGAGGAACACTGAAGCTTTCTTT
NA | TRBJ2-3 | TRBV7-9 | TRBD1 | CASSLGQGFADTQYF | TGTGCCAGCAGCCTCGGACAGGGGTTCGCAGATACGCAGTATTTT
NA | TRBJ2-1 | TRBV10-1 | TRBD2 | CASSERGLAYSYNEQFF | TGCGCCAGCAGTGAGAGGGGACTAGCGTACTCCTACAATGAGCAGTTCTTC
NA | TRBJ2-7 | TRBV2 | NA | CASIRDSYEQYF | TGTGCCAGCATTCGTGACAGTTACGAGCAGTACTTC
NA | TRBJ2-5 | TRBV6-1 | TRBD1 | CASSVLQGTQETQYF | TGTGCCAGCAGTGTCCTACAGGGGACGCAAGAGACCCAGTACTTC
once | TRBJ2-7 | TRBV7-8 | NA | CASSLVPLTRHLGEQYF | TGTGCCAGCAGCTTAGTACCTTTAACGCGGCATCTCGGCGAGCAGTACTTC
NA | TRBJ1-1 | TRBV6-1 | NA | CASSEAPRRGNTEAFF | TGTGCCAGCAGTGAGGCCCCGAGACGGGGGAACACTGAAGCTTTCTTT
NA | TRBJ2-7 | TRBV5-6 | TRBD1 | CASSLLDREAYEQYF | TGTGCCAGCAGCTTATTGGACAGGGAGGCCTACGAGCAGTACTTC
NA | TRBJ1-2 | TRBV10-3 | TRBD1 | CAISGDRDGYTF | TGTGCCATCAGTGGGGACAGGGATGGCTACACCTTC
NA | TRBJ2-2 | TRBV7-8 | NA | CASNLLGELFF | TGTGCCAGCAACCTCCTAGGGGAGCTGTTTTTT
once | TRBJ2-7 | TRBV29-1 | NA | CSVGDKSEQYF | TGCAGCGTTGGGGACAAGTCCGAGCAGTACTTC
NA | TRBJ1-2 | TRBV6-1 | NA | CASSEASHGGGYTF | TGTGCCAGCAGTGAAGCGAGTCACGGAGGAGGCTACACCTTC
once | TRBJ2-4 | TRBV7-2 | NA | CASSPAGLQYF | TGTGCCAGCAGCCCCGCGGGACTTCAGTACTTC
few | TRBJ2-3 | TRBV7-9 | TRBD2 | CASSGRTRVEEDTQYF | TGTGCCAGCAGCGGGAGGACTAGAGTAGAGGAAGATACGCAGTATTTT
NA | TRBJ1-1 | TRBV7-2 | NA | CASSLDAGYTEAFF | TGTGCCAGCAGCTTAGACGCGGGTTACACTGAAGCTTTCTTT